This TCR beta chain was retrieved from a study of Ad26.COV2.S vaccination and SARS-CoV-2 variants. The CDR3 has 14 amino acids. Deletions cut 5 bases from V and 3 bases from J, with 13 bases between. Germline loops: CDR1 MDHEN, CDR2 SYDVKM. Overall study findings and caveats: Possible underestimation of total T cell responses by the TCR breadth and depth analyses was noted.

Sequenced by immunoSEQ multiplex PCR; TCRdb stores in-frame clones only, minus some. The sample yields 75,000 to 100,000 clones, 82% seen once. As concerns this clone: No antigen is known for it.

The sequenced sample was peripheral blood, obtained after recovery from COVID-19. This sequence was found in a human donor who had recovered from COVID-19. The V and J genes are TRBV28 and TRBJ1-1; D may be TRBD1 (5 bases). The DNA for the CDR3 is TGTGCCAGCAGTGACGGGGGTAAGGACACTGAAGCTTTCTTT. This gives the protein CASSDGGKDTEAFF.